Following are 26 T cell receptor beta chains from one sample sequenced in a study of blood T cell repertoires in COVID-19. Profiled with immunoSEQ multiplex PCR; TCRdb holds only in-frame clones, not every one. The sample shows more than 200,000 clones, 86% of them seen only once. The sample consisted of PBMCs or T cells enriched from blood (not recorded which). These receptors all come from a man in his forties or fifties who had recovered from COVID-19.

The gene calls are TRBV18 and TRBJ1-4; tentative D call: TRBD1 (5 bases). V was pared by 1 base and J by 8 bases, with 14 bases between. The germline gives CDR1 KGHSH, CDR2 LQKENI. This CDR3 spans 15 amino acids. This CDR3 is CASSPQTTVTEKLFF. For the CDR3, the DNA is TGTGCCAGCTCACCACAAACGACAGTAACGGAAAAACTGTTTTTT.

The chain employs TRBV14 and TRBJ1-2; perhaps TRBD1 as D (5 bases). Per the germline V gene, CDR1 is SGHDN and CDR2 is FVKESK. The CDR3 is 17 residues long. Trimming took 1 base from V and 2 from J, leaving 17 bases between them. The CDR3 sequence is CASSQAPPQGTNYGYTF. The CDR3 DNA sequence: TGTGCCAGCAGCCAAGCGCCCCCGCAGGGAACCAACTATGGCTACACCTTC.

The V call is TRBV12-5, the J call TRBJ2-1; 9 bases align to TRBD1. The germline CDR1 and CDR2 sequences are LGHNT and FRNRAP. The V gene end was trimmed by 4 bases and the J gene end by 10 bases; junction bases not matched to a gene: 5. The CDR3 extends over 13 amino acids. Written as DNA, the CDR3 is TGTGCTAGTGGTTCCGTTACAGGGGGCGAGCAGTTCTTC. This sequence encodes CASGSVTGGEQFF.

The CDR3 sequence: CASSLPGNQPQHF. The CDR3 region has the DNA TGTGCCAGCAGCTTACCGGGCAATCAGCCCCAGCATTTT. The chain joins TRBV7-3 to TRBJ1-5; D remains ambiguous. This CDR3 spans 13 amino acids. V shed 2 bases and J shed 2 bases, with 4 bases lying between them. The germline V gene has CDR1 SGHTA and CDR2 FQGTGA.

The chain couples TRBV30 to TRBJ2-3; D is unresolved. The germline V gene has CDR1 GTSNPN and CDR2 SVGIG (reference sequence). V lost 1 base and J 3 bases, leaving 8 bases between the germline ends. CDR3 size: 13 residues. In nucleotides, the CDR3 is TGTGCCTGGAGTGCTCTAGAGACAGATACGCAGTATTTT. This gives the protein CAWSALETDTQYF.

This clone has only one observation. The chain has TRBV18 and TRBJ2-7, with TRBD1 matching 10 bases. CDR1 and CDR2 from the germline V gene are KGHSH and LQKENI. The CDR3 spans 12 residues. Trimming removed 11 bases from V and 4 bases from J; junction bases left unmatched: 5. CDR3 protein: CAGGQGGYEQYF. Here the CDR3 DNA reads TGTGCCGGCGGACAGGGGGGGTACGAGCAGTACTTC.

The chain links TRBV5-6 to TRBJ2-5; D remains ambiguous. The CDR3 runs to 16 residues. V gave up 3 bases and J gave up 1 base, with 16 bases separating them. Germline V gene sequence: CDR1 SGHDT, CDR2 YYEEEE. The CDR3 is CASSWRLSLIQETQYF. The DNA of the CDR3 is TGTGCCAGCAGCTGGAGACTCTCCCTAATCCAAGAGACCCAGTACTTC.

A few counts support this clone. The CDR3 region has the DNA TGTGCCTGGACTGGGACAGGGATAGGTTCACCCCTCCACTTT. Translation gives CAWTGTGIGSPLHF. This chain connects TRBV30 to TRBJ1-6, with 9 bases that match TRBD1. The J segment lost 9 bases and the V segment lost 4 bases, leaving 7 bases of the junction unmatched. The CDR3 loop spans 14 amino acids. Looked up from germline, CDR1 is GTSNPN and CDR2 is SVGIG (reference sequence).

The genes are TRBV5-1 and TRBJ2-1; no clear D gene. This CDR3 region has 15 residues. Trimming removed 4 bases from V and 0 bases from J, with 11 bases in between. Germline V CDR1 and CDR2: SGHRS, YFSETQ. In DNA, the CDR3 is TGCGCCAGCAGCACTGATTCGAACTCCTACAATGAGCAGTTCTTC. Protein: CASSTDSNSYNEQFF.

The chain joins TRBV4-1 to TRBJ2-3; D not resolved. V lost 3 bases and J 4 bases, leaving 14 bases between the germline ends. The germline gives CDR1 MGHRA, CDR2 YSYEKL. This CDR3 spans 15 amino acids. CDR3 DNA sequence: TGCGCCAGCAGCCAGAGAGTAGCTAGTGCAGATACGCAGTATTTT. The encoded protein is CASSQRVASADTQYF.

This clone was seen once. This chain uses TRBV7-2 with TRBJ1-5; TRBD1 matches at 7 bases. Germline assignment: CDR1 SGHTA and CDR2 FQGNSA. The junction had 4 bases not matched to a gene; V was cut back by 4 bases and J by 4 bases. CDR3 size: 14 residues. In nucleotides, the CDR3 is TGTGCCAGCAGCTCTTTGACAGGGAATCAGCCCCAGCATTTT. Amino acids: CASSSLTGNQPQHF.

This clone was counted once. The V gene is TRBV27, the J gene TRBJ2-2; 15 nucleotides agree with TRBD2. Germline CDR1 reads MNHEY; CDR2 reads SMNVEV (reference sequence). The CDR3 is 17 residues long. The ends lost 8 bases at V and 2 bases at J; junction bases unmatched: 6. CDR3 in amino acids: CASAQGLAGGNTGELFF. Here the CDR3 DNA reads TGTGCCAGCGCCCAGGGACTAGCGGGGGGAAACACCGGGGAGCTGTTTTTT.

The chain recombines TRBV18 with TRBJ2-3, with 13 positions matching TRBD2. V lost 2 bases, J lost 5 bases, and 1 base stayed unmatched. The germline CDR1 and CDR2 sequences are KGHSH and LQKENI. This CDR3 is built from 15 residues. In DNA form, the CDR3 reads TGTGCCAGCTCACCAAGGACTAGCGGGGGAGATACGCAGTATTTT. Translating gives CASSPRTSGGDTQYF.

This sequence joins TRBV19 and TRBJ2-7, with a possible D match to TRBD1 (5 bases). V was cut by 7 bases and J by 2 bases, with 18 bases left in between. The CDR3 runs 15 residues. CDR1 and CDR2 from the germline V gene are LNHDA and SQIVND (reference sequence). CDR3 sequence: CASKKQANEPYEQYF. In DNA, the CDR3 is TGTGCCAGTAAGAAACAGGCGAATGAGCCCTACGAGCAGTACTTC.

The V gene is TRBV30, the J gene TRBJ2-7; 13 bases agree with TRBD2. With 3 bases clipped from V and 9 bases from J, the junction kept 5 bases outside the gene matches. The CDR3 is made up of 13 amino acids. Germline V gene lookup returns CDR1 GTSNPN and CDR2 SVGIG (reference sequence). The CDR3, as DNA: TGTGCCTGGAGCACTAGCGGGGGGGCGGTGCAGTACTTC. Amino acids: CAWSTSGGAVQYF. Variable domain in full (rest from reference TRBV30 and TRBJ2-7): SQTIHQWPATLVQPVGSPLSLECTVEGTSNPNLYWYRQAAGRGLQLLFYSVGIGQISSEVPQNLSASRPQDRQFILSSKKLLLSDSGFYLCAWSTSGGAVQYFGPGTRLTVT.

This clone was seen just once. CDR3 amino acids: CASSSRLGVYYEQYF. The CDR3 bases are TGTGCCAGCAGTTCCAGGTTAGGGGTATACTACGAGCAGTACTTC. V is TRBV6-2 or TRBV6-3 and J is TRBJ2-7, with D possibly matching TRBD1 (5 bases). Germline CDR1 is MNHEY and CDR2 is SVGEGT. The CDR3 is 15 residues long. Trimming removed 4 bases at V and 3 bases at J, with 16 bases between.

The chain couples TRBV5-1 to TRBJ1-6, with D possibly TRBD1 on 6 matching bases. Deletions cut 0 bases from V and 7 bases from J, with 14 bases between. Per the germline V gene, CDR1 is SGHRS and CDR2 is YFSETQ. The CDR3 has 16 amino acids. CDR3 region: CASSLVSGVGNSPLHF. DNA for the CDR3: TGCGCCAGCAGCTTGGTGTCAGGGGTGGGAAATTCACCCCTCCACTTT.

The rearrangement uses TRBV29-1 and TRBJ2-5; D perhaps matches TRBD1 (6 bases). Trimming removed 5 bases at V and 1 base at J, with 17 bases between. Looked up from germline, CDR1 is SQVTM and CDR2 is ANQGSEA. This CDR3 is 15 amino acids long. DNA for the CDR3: TGCAGCGTTACCCGGGACCCCAGGGGCCAAGAGACCCAGTACTTC. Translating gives CSVTRDPRGQETQYF.

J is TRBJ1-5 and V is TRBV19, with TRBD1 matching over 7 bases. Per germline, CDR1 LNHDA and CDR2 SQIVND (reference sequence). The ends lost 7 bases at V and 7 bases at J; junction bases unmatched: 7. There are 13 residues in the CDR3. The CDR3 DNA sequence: TGTGCCAGTACCCGACAGGGAAACCAGCCCCAGCATTTT. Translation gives CASTRQGNQPQHF.

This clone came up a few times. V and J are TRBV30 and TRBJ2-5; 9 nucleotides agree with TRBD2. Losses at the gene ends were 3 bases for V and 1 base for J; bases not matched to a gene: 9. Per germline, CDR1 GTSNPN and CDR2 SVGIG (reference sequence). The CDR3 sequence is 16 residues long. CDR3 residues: CAWRARGGGVQETQYF. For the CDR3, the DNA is TGTGCCTGGAGAGCGAGGGGCGGGGGGGTCCAAGAGACCCAGTACTTC.

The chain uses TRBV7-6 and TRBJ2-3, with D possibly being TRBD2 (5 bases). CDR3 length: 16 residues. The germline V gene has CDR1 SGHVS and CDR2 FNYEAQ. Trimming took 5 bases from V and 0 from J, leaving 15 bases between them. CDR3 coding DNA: TGTGCCAGCAGCCCCGCGGGCAGACGGAGCACAGATACGCAGTATTTT. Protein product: CASSPAGRRSTDTQYF.

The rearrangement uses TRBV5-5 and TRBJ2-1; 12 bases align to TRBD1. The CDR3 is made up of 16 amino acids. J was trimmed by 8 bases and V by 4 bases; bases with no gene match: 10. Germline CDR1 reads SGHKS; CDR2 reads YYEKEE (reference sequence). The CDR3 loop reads CASSPKSGQGAHEQFF. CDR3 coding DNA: TGTGCCAGCAGCCCTAAATCGGGACAGGGGGCCCATGAGCAGTTCTTC.

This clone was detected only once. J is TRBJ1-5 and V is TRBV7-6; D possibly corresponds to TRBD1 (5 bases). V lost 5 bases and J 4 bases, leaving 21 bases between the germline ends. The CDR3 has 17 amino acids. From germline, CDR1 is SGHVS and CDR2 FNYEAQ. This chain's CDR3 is CASSDNWRGCRNQPQHF. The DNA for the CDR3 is TGTGCCAGCAGCGACAATTGGAGGGGATGTCGGAATCAGCCCCAGCATTTT.

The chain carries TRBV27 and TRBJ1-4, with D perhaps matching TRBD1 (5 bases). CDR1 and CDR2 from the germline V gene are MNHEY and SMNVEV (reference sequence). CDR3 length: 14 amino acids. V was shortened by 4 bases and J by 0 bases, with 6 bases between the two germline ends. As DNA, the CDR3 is TGTGCCAGCAGTTGGGGCCCAACTAATGAAAAACTGTTTTTT. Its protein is CASSWGPTNEKLFF.

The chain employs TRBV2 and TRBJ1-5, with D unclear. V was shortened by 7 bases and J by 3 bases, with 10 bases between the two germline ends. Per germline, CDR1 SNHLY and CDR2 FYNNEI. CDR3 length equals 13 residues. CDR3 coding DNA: TGTGCCAGCAATCCTGGGCTCAATCAGCCCCAGCATTTT. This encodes CASNPGLNQPQHF.

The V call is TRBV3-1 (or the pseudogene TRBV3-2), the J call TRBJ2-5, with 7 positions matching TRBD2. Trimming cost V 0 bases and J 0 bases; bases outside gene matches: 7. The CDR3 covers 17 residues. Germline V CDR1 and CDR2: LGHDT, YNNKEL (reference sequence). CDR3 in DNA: TGTGCCAGCAGCCAAGATTGGAGCGGGACTCACCAAGAGACCCAGTACTTC. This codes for CASSQDWSGTHQETQYF.